The T cell receptor (beta chain) described here comes from a study of tissue T cells after allogeneic stem cell transplantation. Study-level findings and limits: Few T cell clones were shared across patients, but motif clusters showed tissue-specific shared signatures.

V was trimmed by 12 bases and J by 4 bases, leaving 12 bases between them. This CDR3 has 12 residues. CDR1 and CDR2 from the germline V gene are KGHDR and SFDVKD. With respect to this clone: Its antigen is unknown.

Method: immunoSEQ multiplex PCR; TCRdb's copy keeps in-frame clones and lacks some. This table has 8,000 to 10,000 clones, 60% appearing once. This clonotype was sampled from a woman aged 18-55 years with breast cancer. Sequencing used tissue from the jejunum, obtained at autopsy. The chain couples TRBV24-1 to TRBJ1-5, with D hard to call. CDR3: CAAQTLNQPQHF. CDR3 coding DNA: TGTGCCGCACAGACATTGAATCAGCCCCAGCATTTT.